One sample yielded the 18 T cell receptor beta chains listed below, sequenced in a study of T cells in tuberculosis. Sequencing was performed with immunoSEQ multiplex PCR; in TCRdb, only in-frame clones are kept and a portion is missing. The sample records around 40,000 clones, 94% being singletons. Time point denoted: new active TB diagnosis, blood taken before or within 7 days of starting treatment. The sequenced sample was PBMCs, obtained at tuberculosis diagnosis. These receptor sequences come from an adult with tuberculosis.

CDR3 sequence (DNA): TGTGCCAGCAGTACAAGCAAAAACATTCAGTACTTC. It yields the protein CASSTSKNIQYF. The V and J genes are TRBV27 and TRBJ2-4; D is uncertain. Germline V gene lookup returns CDR1 MNHEY and CDR2 SMNVEV (reference sequence). V lost 5 bases, J lost 3 bases, and 5 bases lay in between. The CDR3 length is 12 residues.

V and J are TRBV11-2 and TRBJ1-2; 11 bases map to TRBD1. The germline V gene has CDR1 SGHAT and CDR2 FQNNGV. The CDR3 extends over 15 amino acids. V gave up 4 bases and J gave up 4 bases; unmatched junction bases: 5. For the CDR3, the DNA is TGTGCCAGCAGCTGGGACAGGGGGTTAAGCTATGGCTACACCTTC. It encodes CASSWDRGLSYGYTF. Full variable domain (remainder filled in from reference TRBV11-2 and TRBJ1-2): EAGVAQSPRYKIIEKRQSVAFWCNPISGHATLYWYQQILGQGPKLLIQFQNNGVVDDSQLPKDRFSAERLKGVDSTLKIQPAKLEDSAVYLCASSWDRGLSYGYTFGSGTRLTVV.

The V gene is TRBV6-1, the J gene TRBJ2-7; D is undetermined. This CDR3 has 12 residues. The germline V gene encodes CDR1 MNHNS and CDR2 SASEGT. Trimming stripped 7 bases from V and 2 bases from J, with 9 bases between. The CDR3 nucleotides are TGTGCCAGCACCCGCACTACCTACGAGCAGTACTTC. Its protein product is CASTRTTYEQYF.

The chain combines TRBV5-8 with TRBJ2-1; unclear D gene. The CDR3 totals 14 residues. From germline, CDR1 is SGHTS and CDR2 YDEGEE. Trimming shortened V by 4 bases and J by 3 bases, and 11 bases separated the two germline ends. The DNA of the CDR3 is TGTGCCAGCAGCCCTGTGGGCTTCTACAATGAGCAGTTCTTC. Translated, it gives CASSPVGFYNEQFF. The complete variable domain, with remaining parts taken from reference TRBV5-8 and TRBJ2-1, reads EAGVTQSPTHLIKTRGQQATLRCSPISGHTSVYWYQQALGLGLQFLLWYDEGEERNRGNFPPRFSGRQFPNYSSELNVNALELEDSALYLCASSPVGFYNEQFFGPGTRLTVL.

The rearrangement joins TRBV14 to TRBJ2-6; D remains ambiguous. Germline V gene lookup returns CDR1 SGHDN and CDR2 FVKESK. V shed 4 bases and J shed 0 bases, with 7 bases lying between them. The length of the CDR3 is 15 residues. CDR3 sequence reads: CASSRRVSGANVLTF. The CDR3, as DNA: TGTGCCAGCAGCCGTCGGGTCTCTGGGGCCAACGTCCTGACTTTC. Using reference TRBV14 and TRBJ2-6 for the parts outside the CDR3, the full variable domain is EAGVTQFPSHSVIEKGQTVTLRCDPISGHDNLYWYRRVMGKEIKFLLHFVKESKQDESGMPNNRFLAERTGGTYSTLKVQPAELEDSGVYFCASSRRVSGANVLTFGAGSRLTVL.

The chain uses TRBV6-4 and TRBJ1-2; D is perhaps TRBD1 (6 bases). Germline CDR1 reads MRHNA; CDR2 reads SNTAGT. This CDR3 is 13 amino acids long. V lost 8 bases to trimming and J lost 5 bases, with 15 bases between them. In DNA, the CDR3 is TGTGCCAGCCAGCCCGGACAGTCGTATGGCTACACCTTC. Residues: CASQPGQSYGYTF.

This chain joins TRBV5-1 and TRBJ2-5; no clear D. Germline V gene data show CDR1 as SGHRS and CDR2 as YFSETQ. With 2 bases removed from V and 5 bases from J, the gap between germline ends came to 4 bases. The CDR3 has 11 amino acids. This CDR3 reads CASSFRETQYF. The CDR3 coding sequence is TGCGCCAGCAGCTTCCGGGAGACCCAGTACTTC.

V and J are TRBV6-4 and TRBJ1-6; maybe TRBD1 (6 bases). V was shortened by 4 bases and J by 5 bases, with 9 bases between the two germline ends. This CDR3 region has 14 residues. Germline assignment: CDR1 MRHNA and CDR2 SNTAGT. The CDR3 loop is CASSGTANNSPLHF. CDR3 DNA sequence: TGTGCCAGCAGTGGGACAGCTAATAATTCACCCCTCCACTTT.

The gene calls are TRBV30 and TRBJ1-1; TRBD1 might be the D (6 bases). Germline CDR1 reads GTSNPN; CDR2 reads SVGIG (reference sequence). V lost 0 bases to trimming and J lost 5 bases, with 25 bases between them. CDR3 size: 18 residues. The CDR3 bases are TGTGCCTGGAGTGTCCGAAAGGGACAAGGAAAAAGGAAGACTGAAGCTTTCTTT. This encodes CAWSVRKGQGKRKTEAFF.

The chain couples TRBV19 to TRBJ1-6; possibly TRBD1 for D (6 bases). This CDR3 has 13 amino acids. Deletions cut 4 bases from V and 10 bases from J, with 11 bases between. The germline V gene has CDR1 LNHDA and CDR2 SQIVND (reference sequence). The chain's CDR3 is CASSRQGNSPLHF. The CDR3 coding sequence is TGTGCCAGTAGTAGGCAGGGGAACTCACCCCTCCACTTT.

The rearrangement joins TRBV6-5 to TRBJ2-2; TRBD1 matches 12 bases. The CDR3 length is 16 residues. The germline V gene has CDR1 MNHEY and CDR2 SVGAGI. The V segment lost 2 bases and the J segment 6 bases; nucleotides outside the gene matches: 4. The CDR3 loop reads CASSYGGTGGSGELFF. The CDR3 nucleotides read TGTGCCAGCAGTTACGGAGGGACAGGGGGCTCCGGGGAGCTGTTTTTT.

In this sample, this clone turned up once. The V call is TRBV18, the J call TRBJ1-2; 7 bases are shared with TRBD1. Trimming took 0 bases from V and 7 from J; bases not matched to a gene: 11. CDR3 length: 16 residues. The V gene's germline CDR1 is KGHSH and CDR2 LQKENI. The CDR3 loop reads CASSPPGQRPAIGYTF. CDR3 DNA sequence: TGTGCCAGCTCACCACCGGGACAGCGTCCTGCGATTGGCTACACCTTC.

The chain is built from TRBV5-1 and TRBJ2-7, with D tentatively TRBD1 (6 bases). The CDR3 contains 15 residues. CDR1 SGHRS and CDR2 YFSETQ come from the germline V gene. The V end lost 5 bases, the J end lost 0 bases, and 15 bases lay between the germline ends. The CDR3 DNA reads TGCGCCAGCAGTTTCACCGGGACAACCTCCTACGAGCAGTACTTC. The encoded protein is CASSFTGTTSYEQYF.

The chain is built from TRBV11-2 and TRBJ2-1; 11 bases are a match to TRBD2. There are 16 residues in the CDR3. Unmatched junction bases numbered 6, after V lost 3 bases and J lost 5 bases. CDR1 is SGHAT and CDR2 is FQNNGV in the germline V gene. The CDR3 DNA is TGTGCCAGCAGCTTCCCGACTAGCGGGGTGAACAATGAGCAGTTCTTC. This codes for CASSFPTSGVNNEQFF. The full variable domain, its missing parts supplied by reference TRBV11-2 and TRBJ2-1, is EAGVAQSPRYKIIEKRQSVAFWCNPISGHATLYWYQQILGQGPKLLIQFQNNGVVDDSQLPKDRFSAERLKGVDSTLKIQPAKLEDSAVYLCASSFPTSGVNNEQFFGPGTRLTVL.

This chain joins TRBV5-1 and TRBJ2-3; D is undetermined. The CDR3 contains 14 residues. The V gene lost 0 bases and the J gene lost 2 bases, with 7 bases spanning the gap. Germline values: CDR1 SGHRS, CDR2 YFSETQ. The CDR3 DNA follows: TGCGCCAGCAGCTTGGCTACAGACACAGATACGCAGTATTTT. Translating gives CASSLATDTDTQYF.

The chain recombines TRBV4-1 with TRBJ2-5; D is perhaps TRBD1 (6 bases). The V and J ends lost 3 bases and 3 bases respectively, with 11 bases between them. Per germline, CDR1 MGHRA and CDR2 YSYEKL. The CDR3 covers 14 residues. The CDR3 region is CASSQARTEETQYF. CDR3 nucleotides: TGCGCCAGCAGCCAGGCCCGGACAGAAGAGACCCAGTACTTC.

The chain couples TRBV6-5 to TRBJ2-7, with TRBD1 as a possible D gene (6 bases). CDR1 and CDR2 (germline): MNHEY, SVGAGI. Trimming shortened V by 5 bases and J by 2 bases, and 13 bases separated the two germline ends. This CDR3 region has 14 residues. The CDR3 nucleotides read TGTGCCAGCAGTCAGGGGCTAGGACCCTACGAGCAGTACTTC. As protein: CASSQGLGPYEQYF.

CDR3 nucleotide sequence: TGTGCCAGCAGCTCCCGTTTAGCGGGGGGCCGAGAGACCCAGTACTTC. Its protein is CASSSRLAGGRETQYF. V gene TRBV7-2 combines with J gene TRBJ2-5, with 10 bases lining up with TRBD2. Losses at the gene ends were 4 bases for V and 4 bases for J; bases not matched to a gene: 9. This CDR3 has 16 amino acids. Germline CDR1 and CDR2: SGHTA and FQGNSA. Complete variable domain (other parts from reference TRBV7-2 and TRBJ2-5): GAGVSQSPSNKVTEKGKDVELRCDPISGHTALYWYRQSLGQGLEFLIYFQGNSAPDKSGLPSDRFSAERTGGSVSTLTIQRTQQEDSAVYLCASSSRLAGGRETQYFGPGTRLLVL.